The 25 T cell receptor beta chains below come from one sample, sequenced in a study of blood T cells in healthy people across ages (dated by TCRdb to the mid-2010s). The library was prepared using 5' RACE. TCRdb lists the instrument as Illumina HiSeq 2500. A second about 6 to 11 cycle PCR used a sample-barcoded 5' primer and a J-beta primer mix. The public reads were run again by TCRdb, first through fastp at Q25 and then through MiXCR, and only productive beta chains were kept. When rows share a CDR3 protein, they turn into one entry using the most common DNA and genes. This sample gives around 670,000 distinct CDR3 sequences in total; roughly 30% of them show up just once. Of the sample, less than 20% falls within the top ten clones. What was sequenced was blood. The source of these receptors is a woman of 80 years or more in good health.

This clonotype has a count of ten or more. The chain joins TRBV6-6 to TRBJ1-2, with unresolved D. CDR1 is MNHNY and CDR2 is SVGAGI in the germline V gene (reference sequence). This CDR3 region has 14 residues. V was cut by 0 bases and J by 7 bases, with 12 bases left in between. DNA for the CDR3: TGTGCCAGCAGTTACTCGTCTAAGGCTTCTGGCTACACCTTC. Translating gives CASSYSSKASGYTF.

The chain joins TRBV7-2 to TRBJ2-4; unclear D gene. The J call may be in error: the DNA end matches TRBJ2-5 better. Germline V gene data show CDR1 as SGHTA and CDR2 as FQGNSA. The CDR3 runs to 17 residues. The CDR3 sequence is CASSLTGLSSPQETQYF. CDR3 nucleotides: TGTGCCAGCAGCTTAACTGGATTATCGAGTCCTCAAGAGACCCAGTACTTC.

The J gene is TRBJ2-2, the V gene TRBV6-5; D not resolved. This CDR3 comprises 15 residues. Germline lookup yields CDR1 MNHEY and CDR2 SVGAGI. V was pared by 6 bases and J by 2 bases, with 13 bases between. DNA of the CDR3: TGTGCCAGCAGGAGAAGGACCGTTAACACCGGGGAGCTGTTTTTT. This sequence encodes CASRRRTVNTGELFF.

This clonotype was counted a few times. The chain is built from TRBV2 and TRBJ1-4, with D uncertain. V was cut by 6 bases and J by 5 bases, with 13 bases left in between. This CDR3 spans 14 amino acids. Germline loops: CDR1 SNHLY, CDR2 FYNNEI. As DNA, the CDR3 is TGTGCCAGCAGGCCGACGGAGGCGAATGAAAAACTGTTTTTT. It codes for CASRPTEANEKLFF.

The chain carries TRBV30 and TRBJ1-3; D gene uncertain. Germline-derived CDR1 and CDR2 are GTSNPN and SVGIG (reference sequence). V was clipped by 2 bases and J by 4 bases, with 9 bases between them. This CDR3 has 13 amino acids. This chain's CDR3 is CAWSMKIGNTIYF. The CDR3 DNA sequence: TGTGCCTGGAGTATGAAGATCGGAAACACCATATATTTT. Based on the CDR3 plus reference TRBV30 and TRBJ1-3, the full variable domain is SQTIHQWPATLVQPVGSPLSLECTVEGTSNPNLYWYRQAAGRGLQLLFYSVGIGQISSEVPQNLSASRPQDRQFILSSKKLLLSDSGFYLCAWSMKIGNTIYFGEGSWLTVV.

In the case of this clonotype: A read error may be the cause here, since a much bigger clone is one base away. The chain is built from TRBV9 and TRBJ2-1; D remains ambiguous. The germline V gene has CDR1 SGDLS and CDR2 YYNGEE. CDR3 length: 16 residues. V lost 0 bases, J lost 1 base, and 11 bases lay in between. Written as DNA, the CDR3 is TGTGCCAGCAGCGTAGGACCCCTGGTATCCTACAATGAGCAGTTCTTC. Its protein is CASSVGPLVSYNEQFF.

Notes on this clonotype: The junction and the germline gene differ at one end; a read error may be behind it. The V call is TRBV5-6, the J call TRBJ2-2; D possibly uses TRBD1 or TRBD2 (5 bases each). Germline loops: CDR1 SGHDT, CDR2 YYEEEE. CDR3 length equals 15 residues. CDR3 sequence (DNA): TGTGCCAGCAGCCCCGCAGGGACGAACACCGGGGAGCTGTTGTTT. Protein product: CASSPAGTNTGELLF. The full variable domain, rest sourced from reference TRBV5-6 and TRBJ2-2, is DAGVTQSPTHLIKTRGQQVTLRCSPKSGHDTVSWYQQALGQGPQFIFQYYEEEERQRGNFPDRFSGHQFPNYSSELNVNALLLGDSALYLCASSPAGTNTGELLFGEGSRLTVL.

Turning to this clonotype: Being one base from a much bigger clone, this may be a read error. The chain combines TRBV12-1 with TRBJ2-1; the table gives TRBD1 as D, unverified against the DNA. TRBV12-1 is a pseudogene segment. The CDR3 sequence is 14 residues long. Here the CDR3 DNA reads TGTGCCGGCAGCTTTGCGGGACAGGGAGAGGAGCAGTTCTTC. Its protein product is CAGSFAGQGEEQFF.

There are many counts of this clonotype. This chain connects TRBV5-1 to TRBJ2-1, with unresolved D. The CDR3 loop spans 11 amino acids. From germline, CDR1 is SGHRS and CDR2 YFSETQ. V was shortened by 4 bases and J by 7 bases, with 6 bases between the two germline ends. CDR3 coding DNA: TGCGCCAGCAGCCGGAGAAATGAGCAGTTCTTC. Translating gives CASSRRNEQFF.

The table lists this clonotype with many counts. The chain joins TRBV4-3 to TRBJ2-3; D gene ambiguous. CDR1 is LGHNA and CDR2 is YSLEER in the germline V gene. The ends were cut back, 3 bases at V and 3 bases at J, with 19 bases in the middle. The CDR3 is 17 amino acids. The CDR3, as DNA: TGCGCCAGCAGCCAGATCGAATCGGGTGAAAGGACAGATACGCAGTATTTT. It specifies CASSQIESGERTDTQYF.

The V call is TRBV9, the J call TRBJ2-1; 9 nucleotides agree with TRBD2. With 4 bases clipped from V and 7 bases from J, the junction kept 15 bases outside the gene matches. CDR1 and CDR2 from the germline V gene are SGDLS and YYNGEE. This CDR3 contains 17 residues. Here the CDR3 DNA reads TGTGCCAGCAGCTCCCTCCGGGGGCGGGGGGGCCGGAATGAGCAGTTCTTC. It yields the protein CASSSLRGRGGRNEQFF. The full variable domain, in which reference TRBV9 and TRBJ2-1 provide the parts outside the CDR3, is DSGVTQTPKHLITATGQRVTLRCSPRSGDLSVYWYQQSLDQGLQFLIQYYNGEERAKGNILERFSAQQFPDLHSELNLSSLELGDSALYFCASSSLRGRGGRNEQFFGPGTRLTVL.

Many counts were recorded for this clonotype. Written as DNA, the CDR3 is TGTGCCAGCAGGCCTACAGGGTCGAGGGAGCAGTACTTC. This encodes CASRPTGSREQYF. V and J are TRBV6-2 or TRBV6-3 and TRBJ2-7, with D possibly being TRBD1 (6 bases). V lost 6 bases and J lost 7, with 16 bases in between. Germline V gene data show CDR1 as MNHEY and CDR2 as SVGEGT. The length of the CDR3 is 13 residues.

The table lists this clonotype with many counts. The gene calls are TRBV7-3 and TRBJ2-7, with 9 bases matching TRBD1. Germline V gene lookup returns CDR1 SGHTA and CDR2 FQGTGA. J was trimmed by 5 bases and V by 5 bases; bases with no gene match: 4. CDR3 length equals 13 residues. CDR3 sequence (DNA): TGTGCCAGCAGCCTCCGACAGGGGGACGAGCAGTACTTC. Translation gives CASSLRQGDEQYF. The full variable domain, rest sourced from reference TRBV7-3 and TRBJ2-7, is GAGVSQTPSNKVTEKGKYVELRCDPISGHTALYWYRQSLGQGPEFLIYFQGTGAADDSGLPNDRFFAVRPEGSVSTLKIQRTERGDSAVYLCASSLRQGDEQYFGPGTRLTVT.

This clonotype has ten or more counts. The V gene is TRBV7-2, the J gene TRBJ2-7, with D perhaps matching TRBD1 or TRBD2 (6 bases each). Germline V gene data show CDR1 as SGHTA and CDR2 as FQGNSA. The CDR3 runs 16 residues. V was trimmed by 2 bases and J by 4 bases, leaving 18 bases between them. Here the CDR3 reads CASSLRGFEGGYEQYF. Here the CDR3 DNA reads TGTGCCAGCAGCTTACGAGGCTTCGAAGGGGGGTACGAGCAGTACTTC.

This clonotype was picked up many times. V and J are TRBV4-3 and TRBJ2-1; 7 bases are a match to TRBD2. Germline CDR1 LGHNA, CDR2 YSLEER. This CDR3 comprises 16 residues. V was pared by 1 base and J by 3 bases, with 6 bases of the junction left unmatched. CDR3 region: CASSQVLGGDYNEQFF. The CDR3, as DNA: TGCGCCAGCAGCCAAGTATTGGGGGGGGACTACAATGAGCAGTTCTTC.

This clonotype was detected a few times. One end of the junction varies from germline; a read error may be responsible. This rearrangement joins TRBV2 to TRBJ2-1; TRBD1 might be the D (5 bases). The V gene's germline CDR1 is SNHLY and CDR2 FYNNEI. The CDR3 is made up of 15 amino acids. The DNA of the CDR3 is TGTGCCAGCAGCGAAGACAGCGCCATCTACAATGAGCAGTTCTTC. It is translated as CASSEDSAIYNEQFF.

This clonotype was counted many times. The chain couples TRBV9 to TRBJ2-3; D might be TRBD1 (6 bases). Deletions cut 3 bases from V and 8 bases from J, with 16 bases between. Germline values: CDR1 SGDLS, CDR2 YYNGEE. The CDR3 length is 14 residues. CDR3 DNA: TGTGCCAGCAGCGCCGCCAACAGGGAAGGTACGCAGTATTTT. Its translation: CASSAANREGTQYF. The full variable domain, with the rest looked up from reference TRBV9 and TRBJ2-3, is DSGVTQTPKHLITATGQRVTLRCSPRSGDLSVYWYQQSLDQGLQFLIQYYNGEERAKGNILERFSAQQFPDLHSELNLSSLELGDSALYFCASSAANREGTQYFGPGTRLTVL.

This clonotype was observed at least ten times. J is TRBJ2-7 and V is TRBV11-2; D gene unclear. Germline CDR1 is SGHAT and CDR2 is FQNNGV. The ends were cut back, 1 base at V and 4 bases at J, with 11 bases in the middle. This CDR3 has 14 amino acids. CDR3 sequence reads: CASSLGLGLYEQYF. The DNA for the CDR3 is TGTGCCAGCAGCTTAGGGTTGGGCCTTTACGAGCAGTACTTC.

The table lists this clonotype with many counts. The chain couples TRBV29-1 to TRBJ1-2; TRBD1 agrees at 9 bases. J lost 8 bases, V lost 4 bases, and 11 bases had no gene match. Germline V gene lookup returns CDR1 SQVTM and CDR2 ANQGSEA. The CDR3 extends over 14 amino acids. The CDR3 DNA reads as TGCAGCGTTGGGGGGCTGACAGGGGGTGGAGGCTACACCTTC. Protein: CSVGGLTGGGGYTF. Filled out from reference TRBV29-1 and TRBJ1-2, the complete variable domain reads SAVISQKPSRDICQRGTSLTIQCQVDSQVTMMFWYRQQPGQSLTLIATANQGSEATYESGFVIDKFPISRPNLTFSTLTVSNMSPEDSSIYLCSVGGLTGGGGYTFGSGTRLTVV.

The genes are TRBV7-9 and TRBJ2-5; possibly TRBD2 for D (5 bases). The CDR3 has 14 amino acids. Germline V gene sequence: CDR1 SEHNR, CDR2 FQNEAQ (reference sequence). Trimming removed 4 bases at V and 2 bases at J, with 11 bases between. The CDR3 loop is CASSCGQSQETQYF. The CDR3 nucleotides are TGTGCCAGCAGCTGCGGGCAGAGTCAAGAGACCCAGTACTTC.

This rearrangement joins TRBV12-3 or TRBV12-4 to TRBJ1-4; 8 bases align to TRBD1. This CDR3 is built from 15 residues. The V segment lost 4 bases and the J segment 10 bases; nucleotides outside the gene matches: 11. The CDR3 reads CASSSGTGSRGKLFF. CDR3 nucleotide sequence: TGTGCCAGCAGTTCCGGGACAGGATCCCGGGGAAAACTGTTTTTT.

J is TRBJ2-5 and V is TRBV12-3 or TRBV12-4; 8 bases agree with TRBD2. This CDR3 has 15 residues. Trimming cost V 6 bases and J 11 bases; bases outside gene matches: 17. CDR3 coding DNA: TGTGCCAGCAGCCCCTCGGGGGGGGGAGGGAATGAGCAGTACTTC. Translation gives CASSPSGGGGNEQYF.

This clonotype showed up many times. The chain is built from TRBV12-3 or TRBV12-4 and TRBJ2-1; TRBD2 aligns across 10 bases. This CDR3 comprises 15 residues. With V trimmed by 3 bases and J by 9 bases, 8 bases remained unmatched. The CDR3 DNA is TGTGCCAGCAGTTTGCAAGCGGGGGGGCTAGGTGAGCAGTTCTTC. Its protein is CASSLQAGGLGEQFF.

This clonotype occurred many times. The rearrangement links TRBV28 to TRBJ2-5, with 14 bases aligning to TRBD2. CDR3 length: 17 residues. CDR1 is MDHEN, CDR2 SYDVKM, per germline. J was trimmed by 4 bases and V by 4 bases; bases with no gene match: 8. The CDR3 nucleotides are TGTGCCAGCAGTTCCCGGACTAGCGGGGGGTCGAGAGAGACCCAGTACTTC. The encoded protein is CASSSRTSGGSRETQYF.

This chain uses TRBV20-1 with TRBJ1-2; TRBD1 agrees at 7 bases. This CDR3 has 14 residues. Germline assignment: CDR1 DFQATT and CDR2 SNEGSKA (reference sequence). V lost 6 bases and J lost 3; bases outside the gene matches: 10. CDR3 residues: CSAIEIQGYYGYTF. DNA of the CDR3: TGCAGTGCCATCGAAATACAGGGGTACTATGGCTACACCTTC.